This TCR beta chain was identified in a study of cytomegalovirus exposure and HLA in healthy donors (TCRdb year 2017). Regarding the complete study: An earlier analysis of some 600 of the donors reported 276 Gb of sequence data and 95 million to 130 million unique TCR beta sequences obtained from around 170 million T cells. All discovery cohort repertoires had been generated using a single sequencing platform. The later analysis used no new phenotypic data to find candidate immune exposures, relying instead on TCR beta sequences and their occurrence across donors. Because of strong linkage in the cohort, five DR-DQ haplotypes were treated as single units for association and clustering. The study aimed to test whether cataloging public T cell receptors could reveal signatures of past pathogen exposure. A separate validation cohort of roughly 110 different subjects was used in addition to the roughly 670-subject first cohort. The number of donors typed differed by locus, with roughly 620-630 for A, B, C, DRB1 and DQB1, 522 for DQA1, about 610 for DPA1, and around 450 for DPB1. The T cell repertoires of 666 subjects were profiled by immunosequencing and related to cytomegalovirus serostatus. About 300 gigabases of sequencing data and 70 million to 85 million unique TCR sequences were included in an early release covering about 700 HLA-typed donors. High-throughput TCR immunosequencing, statistical association of individual TCRs with disease status, and machine learning were combined to predict cytomegalovirus infection status. The genetic ancestry cluster associated with self-reported Caucasian donors included 80% to 90% of the 300 to 450 genotyped donors. Among roughly 400 genotyped donors of the cohort, an average of around 240,000 unique TCR beta nucleotide sequences were sequenced per donor, roughly 18% of them non-productive. To decide whether each TCR beta V gene segment behaved as functional or pseudogenic, an earlier analysis of approximately 600 of the donors relied on high-throughput TCR beta sequencing. In a later analysis, previously published TCR beta repertoires from about 670 donors were re-analyzed and high-resolution HLA genotyping was added so that TCR occurrence patterns could be studied. A later genetic analysis took genome-wide SNP genotypes for 398 of the 666 donors and used that subset as a discovery cohort. Donor age, sex, ethnicity and CMV serostatus were compiled alongside the repertoire data. HLA typing included class I and class II loci at four-digit resolution.

Receptor amplification or capture employed the immunoSEQ multiplex PCR assay. A mixture of 60 forward primers for TCR Vbeta segments and 13 reverse primers for TCR Jbeta segments was used in the multiplex PCR. Amplification of the CDR3 region of rearranged TCR beta genes was performed with a multiplex PCR assay on genomic DNA. On the Illumina HiSeq System, the amplified TCR beta libraries were sequenced as 87-base-pair reads. Processing in the source paper ran as follows. Across the roughly 640 repertoires, a later analysis counted tens of millions of unique TCR beta chains, around 10 million of which were shared by at least two donors. Raw reads were error-corrected and collapsed into unique sequences with a nearest-neighbor algorithm that merged closely related sequences to remove PCR and sequencing errors. Alignment of CDR3 sequences to IMGT reference sequences was used to assign V, D and J gene segments. For a sequence to be retained, at least a six-nucleotide match to both a V gene segment and a J gene segment was required. A rearrangement was called productive if the CDR3 had no stop codons and remained in frame with V and J, and every other rearrangement was called non-productive. Following IMGT convention, CDR3 was defined as the stretch from the second conserved V-encoded cysteine to the conserved J-encoded phenylalanine. Sequences without an unambiguous match to a single V gene segment were excluded from the earlier analysis of 450 to 650 of the donors. In an earlier analysis of some 590 of the donors, V segments were called functional above 56.7% productive rearrangements and were called segregating when the between-donor standard deviation exceeded 5%. A statistical classification framework was built for diagnosing cytomegalovirus status from the catalog of TCR beta chain sequences. A later analysis assigned V and J genes by comparing TCR nucleotide sequences with IMGT/GENE-DB human TR gene sequences. The TCRdist pipeline was used in a later analysis to assign CDR3 sequences and most-parsimonious VDJ recombination scenarios. A later analysis defined each TCR beta chain by its CDR3 amino acid sequence plus V-gene family, and excluded reads lacking a unique V-gene family. A later analysis removed several hundred highly shared, low-generation-probability nucleotide sequences to deal with suspected cross-contamination and a sequencing artifact. A later analysis calculated a clonal expansion index for each public chain from normalized within-repertoire ranks of inferred template counts. In a later analysis, generation probabilities were computed using a VDJ recombination model fitted to out-of-frame rearrangements, and the results were checked against IGoR. In a later analysis, TCR-TCR, TCR-HLA and TCR-CMV co-occurrence was scored with hypergeometric tests, and a repertoire-size bias correction was applied to TCR pairs. To estimate false discovery rates, a later analysis permuted the HLA or CMV assignments 20 times. A later analysis grouped co-occurring TCRs with DBSCAN, adding TCRdist sequence similarity when clustering within HLA-allele-positive subsets. Repertoires with fewer than 30,000 or more than 120,000 public chains were left out of co-occurrence clustering, as were roughly five repertoires with anomalous nucleotide sharing. What TCRdb holds here is the immuneACCESS table cut down to in-frame rearrangements. Part of the clones is not present; checked against another copy, under half of the missing clones reflect an unresolved V gene, and the others are unexplained. The V and J calls and the clone size are those of that table, but D and trimming were determined from the DNA. Per the sample table, the count is approximately 75,000 clones. The ten top clones hold approximately 0.78% of the sample.

The cohort comprised 550 to 700 healthy bone marrow donors. At the time of sampling, every cohort member was nominally healthy, though immune exposures that went unrecorded were likely present. The donor was CMV seronegative and belonged to the group of 350 or so seronegative cohort members. Each donor provided a peripheral blood sample, and peripheral blood mononuclear cells were used for TCR beta sequencing. Genomic DNA was extracted from the blood cell samples with the Qiagen DNeasy Blood Extraction Kit. What the research found in general, with its limitations: This cohort had only TCR beta chains sequenced, and the lack of alpha or paired-chain data limited which features could be detected. An association between a missense DCLRE1C variant and V-gene and J-gene trimming of TCR beta chains was found in a later genetic analysis and replicated in an independent cohort. An earlier analysis of 587 of the donors showed that most TCR beta V segments appeared in productive rearrangements either about 87% or about 30% of the time, which broadly matched IMGT annotations. A few of the identified cytomegalovirus-associated TCR beta chains were confirmed in vitro to be specific for cytomegalovirus antigens. A later analysis reported that several top co-occurrence clusters appeared linked to parvovirus B19, influenza, CMV and Epstein-Barr virus. The study listed 170 or so TCR beta chains as associated with cytomegalovirus. A later genetic analysis reported fewer N-insertions in productive TCRs among donors in an Asian-associated ancestry cluster than the approximately 700-donor mean. It was suggested by the authors that the approach could potentially be generalized to other disease states and immunological phenotypes. Across donors, most TCR sequences were observed very rarely, whereas some public TCRs were present in many individuals. The presence/absence analyses assumed that sequencing depth was roughly uniform across donors, and that assumption may not be true. Because counts were too low, seventeen rarely observed V segments, including chromosome 9 orphons, were left out of the earlier analysis of approximately 580 of the donors. When HLA alleles, especially DR and DQ, strongly co-occurred, TCR associations were difficult to assign to individual alleles. For the cohort, immune exposure information was limited to CMV serostatus. Linkage disequilibrium might explain the correlated functional status among segregating V segments, but an unknown experimental factor could not be ruled out. A later analysis found that HLA-associated TCR beta chains were more clonally expanded and had lower generation probabilities than equally common non-associated chains. Specific HLA alleles were associated with 15,000 to 20,000 TCR beta sequences at a false discovery rate of 0.05 in a later analysis. In both the original and validation cohorts, the classifier was reported to diagnose cytomegalovirus status with high specificity and sensitivity. A further reported finding was that TCR beta sequences accurately predicted the HLA-A and HLA-B alleles for most subjects in the first cohort. A group of highly shared sequence variants was considered likely to be a technical artifact of the sequencing pipeline. A later analysis found that TCR association rates varied across HLA loci, with DRB1 alleles showing the most associated TCRs and HLA-C alleles the fewest. According to a later analysis, most CMV-associated TCR beta chains appeared to be HLA-restricted, and the HLA associations seemed to be driven largely by CMV exposure. Because HLA typing was unavailable for some donors at each locus, only the typed subset was used in association tests.

As regards this clone: The clone's antigen remains unknown.

The receptor's source is a boy between 5 and 17 years old in good health and CMV-seronegative. Sequenced sample: PBMCs.

Here the CDR3 is given as CAISLYRGGEETQYF. The nucleotides are TGTGCCATCAGCCTCTACAGGGGGGGGGAAGAGACCCAGTACTTC. The chain employs TRBV10-3 and TRBJ2-5; TRBD1 could be the D gene, as 8 bases match. Relative to germline, V is 6 bases shorter and J is 3 bases shorter, with 17 bases between their ends. The CDR3 spans 15 residues, from the cysteine through the phenylalanine. The read is trimmed to its CDR3 DNA, 45 bases read in frame from base 1. CDR1 and CDR2 (ENHRY, SYGVKD) derive from the germline V gene.